The 20 T cell receptor beta chains below come from one sample, sequenced in a study of T cell repertoires in aging, cancer and after chemotherapy. The template was genomic DNA from peripheral blood, not RNA. TRB rearrangements spanning V, D and J were amplified using mixed TRB-A/B primers. TCRdb recomputed calls from the multiplex PCR reads with MiXCR, one row per CDR3 protein. The table has 4,000 to 5,500 distinct CDR3 sequences, about 36% seen once; the top ten hold just over 45%. The sample comprised blood. The receptors were sampled from a human donor with a blood cancer.

This clonotype was seen only a few times. CDR3 DNA sequence: TGCAGCGTTGAGGGACAGGGTGTCACAGATACGCAGTATTTT. The encoded protein is CSVEGQGVTDTQYF. This chain joins TRBV29-1 and TRBJ2-3; 9 bases agree with TRBD1. The CDR3 is made up of 14 amino acids. Germline V gene sequence: CDR1 SQVTM, CDR2 ANQGSEA. J gave up 2 bases and V 3 bases, and 3 bases lay outside the gene matches.

This clonotype showed up just once. The V call is TRBV24-1, the J call TRBJ1-2; TRBD1 might be the D (6 bases). V lost 2 bases and J 13 bases, leaving 13 bases between the germline ends. Germline lookup yields CDR1 KGHDR and CDR2 SFDVKD. This CDR3 has 12 amino acids. In DNA, the CDR3 is TGTGCCACCAGTGATTCAGGACAGCGGGTCACCTTC. This encodes CATSDSGQRVTF.

This clonotype has just a few counts. This chain uses TRBV6-5 with TRBJ1-2; D is ambiguous. In germline, CDR1 is MNHEY, CDR2 SVGAGI. With 5 bases removed from V and 7 bases from J, the gap between germline ends came to 8 bases. The CDR3 is made up of 11 amino acids. The CDR3 protein is CASSDDRGYTF. The CDR3 DNA follows: TGTGCCAGCAGTGACGACCGTGGCTACACCTTC.

This chain links TRBV6-4 with TRBJ1-2; TRBD1 aligns across 9 bases. J was trimmed by 5 bases and V by 4 bases; bases with no gene match: 2. The V gene's germline CDR1 is MRHNA and CDR2 SNTAGT. The CDR3 is made up of 13 amino acids. CDR3 protein: CASSADRGYGYTF. DNA for the CDR3: TGTGCCAGCAGTGCCGACAGGGGGTATGGCTACACCTTC.

This rearrangement joins TRBV27 to TRBJ1-2; D is unresolved. Germline lookup yields CDR1 MNHEY and CDR2 SMNVEV (reference sequence). The CDR3 runs 15 residues. Trimming took off 4 bases at V and 2 bases at J, with 14 bases between the two ends. The CDR3 region is CASSSWTGINYGYTF. In DNA, the CDR3 is TGTGCCAGCAGTTCATGGACGGGCATAAACTATGGCTACACCTTC.

The chain combines TRBV30 with TRBJ1-2, with D perhaps matching TRBD1 (5 bases). In germline, CDR1 is GTSNPN, CDR2 SVGIG (reference sequence). The CDR3 extends over 12 amino acids. V shed 4 bases and J shed 4 bases, with 10 bases lying between them. The CDR3 DNA is TGTGCCTGGACATCCGACAGCTATGGCTACACCTTC. Translation gives CAWTSDSYGYTF.

This clonotype came up a few times. The germline gene is not matched at one end of the junction; a read error may be the cause. The chain couples TRBV6-1 to TRBJ2-7; 14 nucleotides line up with TRBD2. The length of the CDR3 is 18 residues. CDR1 is MNHNS, CDR2 SASEGT, per germline. The CDR3 nucleotides are TGTGCCATCAGTGAGTCGGCCCCGGGACTAGCGGGGGTCGGTGAGCAGTACTTC. Its translation is CAISESAPGLAGVGEQYF.

By share, this clonotype counts as medium-sized. The CDR3 nucleotides are TGTGCCAGCAGAACAGCACGGGGGCTGGGCGAGCAGTACGTC. Protein product: CASRTARGLGEQYV. The rearrangement uses TRBV6-5 and TRBJ2-7; possibly TRBD1 or TRBD2 for D (6 bases each). Germline CDR1 is MNHEY and CDR2 is SVGAGI. This CDR3 has 14 residues. Trimming cost V 6 bases and J 6 bases, with 18 bases left between them.

This clonotype is labeled as medium-sized (0.01 to 0.1%). The rearrangement joins TRBV6-2 or TRBV6-3 to TRBJ1-5; perhaps TRBD1 as D (5 bases). The CDR3 is 14 amino acids. Trimming stripped 6 bases from V and 6 bases from J, with 15 bases between. Germline V lookup: CDR1 MNHEY, CDR2 SVGEGT. The CDR3, as DNA: TGTGCCAGCAGACCCGGGGCCAGCGGTCAGCCCCAGCATTTT. Protein sequence: CASRPGASGQPQHF.

V usage is TRBV6-4 and J usage is TRBJ1-1; 8 bases are a match to TRBD1. CDR1 and CDR2 from the germline V gene are MRHNA and SNTAGT. Trimming removed 6 bases from V and 3 bases from J; junction bases left unmatched: 3. The CDR3 contains 13 residues. The CDR3 here is CASSADRDTEAFF. In nucleotides, the CDR3 is TGTGCCAGCAGCGCGGACAGGGACACTGAAGCTTTCTTT.

The rearrangement links TRBV7-2 to TRBJ2-2; tentatively, D is TRBD1 (6 bases). Germline V gene sequence: CDR1 SGHTA, CDR2 FQGNSA. V was trimmed by 5 bases and J by 4 bases, leaving 14 bases between them. The CDR3 length is 15 residues. The CDR3 sequence: CASSTRTDFTGELFF. Here the CDR3 DNA reads TGTGCCAGCAGCACCCGGACAGATTTCACCGGGGAGCTGTTTTTT. The whole variable domain, remainder taken from reference TRBV7-2 and TRBJ2-2, is GAGVSQSPSNKVTEKGKDVELRCDPISGHTALYWYRQSLGQGLEFLIYFQGNSAPDKSGLPSDRFSAERTGGSVSTLTIQRTQQEDSAVYLCASSTRTDFTGELFFGEGSRLTVL.

On this clonotype: Germline and junction disagree at one end, which may indicate a read error. The DNA for the CDR3 is TGTGCCAGCAGTGCACAGGGGACGAACACCGGGGAGCTGTTTTTT. It translates to CASSAQGTNTGELFF. This chain connects TRBV10-3 to TRBJ2-2; TRBD1 aligns across 7 bases. This CDR3 contains 15 residues. CDR1 is ENHRY and CDR2 is SYGVKD in the germline V gene.

This clonotype was detected a few times. The chain couples TRBV7-9 to TRBJ1-4, with TRBD1 matching over 7 bases. CDR3 length: 15 residues. Germline V gives CDR1 SEHNR, CDR2 FQNEAQ (reference sequence). V gave up 5 bases and J gave up 6 bases; unmatched junction bases: 9. The CDR3 region has the DNA TGTGCCAGCAGCAGGAGGCAGGGGGTCGATGAAAAACTGTTTTTT. Translating it yields CASSRRQGVDEKLFF.

This clonotype has a handful of counts. The gene calls are TRBV6-5 and TRBJ1-3, with 7 positions matching TRBD1. J was trimmed by 2 bases and V by 5 bases; bases with no gene match: 9. The CDR3 has 16 residues. Germline CDR1 MNHEY, CDR2 SVGAGI. The CDR3 region is CASSVLTGEPGNTIYF. CDR3 nucleotides: TGTGCCAGCAGTGTCCTAACAGGGGAACCTGGAAACACCATATATTTT.

As to this clonotype: With a much larger clone just one base away, this may be a read error. The chain employs TRBV12-3 or TRBV12-4 and TRBJ1-6; a weak D match, TRBD1 (5 bases). V was trimmed by 3 bases and J by 8 bases, leaving 8 bases between them. This CDR3 has 13 amino acids. The CDR3 nucleotides read TGTGCCAGCAGTTTGCAGGGATATTCACCCCTCCACTTT. This encodes CASSLQGYSPLHF.

To note about this clonotype: The CDR3 does not end in the conserved phenylalanine or tryptophan, so this is likely a read error. V is TRBV29-1 and J is TRBJ1-2, with D perhaps matching TRBD1 (6 bases). The CDR3 is 13 residues long. The V gene's germline CDR1 is SQVTM and CDR2 ANQGSEA. V lost 5 bases to trimming and J lost 0 bases, with 10 bases between them. The DNA of the CDR3 is TGCAGCGTTCAGGACAGTGCTAACTATGGCTACACCATC. Its protein product is CSVQDSANYGYTI.

V is TRBV10-3 and J is TRBJ2-1, with 11 bases matching TRBD2. The CDR3 sequence is 15 residues long. From germline, CDR1 is ENHRY and CDR2 SYGVKD. Unmatched junction bases numbered 7, after V lost 5 bases and J lost 7 bases. The CDR3 spells CAISLAGGQGNEQFF. In DNA, the CDR3 is TGTGCCATCAGTCTAGCGGGGGGCCAGGGTAATGAGCAGTTCTTC.

This clonotype turned up a few times. V is TRBV20-1 and J is TRBJ2-5, with TRBD1 as a possible D gene (7 bases). In germline, CDR1 is DFQATT, CDR2 SNEGSKA (reference sequence). Trimming cost V 1 base and J 6 bases, with 18 bases left between them. This CDR3 is built from 15 residues. This CDR3 is CSARGGGTVFKTQYF. Written as DNA, the CDR3 is TGCAGTGCTAGAGGTGGCGGGACAGTCTTTAAGACCCAGTACTTC.

In this sample, this clonotype is medium-sized. J is TRBJ1-5 and V is TRBV6-1, with D maybe TRBD1 (6 bases). The CDR3 is 15 residues long. CDR1 and CDR2 from the germline V gene are MNHNS and SASEGT. V was trimmed by 4 bases and J by 3 bases, leaving 13 bases between them. CDR3 residues: CASSGLTGYNQPQHF. CDR3 DNA: TGTGCCAGCAGTGGACTGACAGGCTACAATCAGCCCCAGCATTTT.

This clonotype occurred a few times. The chain joins TRBV5-1 to TRBJ2-3; perhaps TRBD2 as D (6 bases). Germline CDR1 is SGHRS and CDR2 is YFSETQ. The CDR3 totals 16 residues. V dropped 4 bases and J dropped 1 base, with 16 bases sitting between them. CDR3 sequence reads: CASSLLPGGGTDTQYF. DNA of the CDR3: TGCGCCAGCAGCCTCCTTCCTGGCGGGGGCACAGATACGCAGTATTTT.